This T cell receptor beta chain was profiled in a study of CD8 T cells in ankylosing spondylitis. Notes on the study in general: It appeared that ankylosing spondylitis blood was characterized by a TCR beta motif of about 8 highly homologous variants. Matched ankylosing spondylitis synovial fluid reportedly contained a significantly enriched population of disease-linked clones. Clones linked with disease were CD8+ and fairly uncommon in the peripheral blood. In synovial fluid and blood from reactive arthritis, some motif variants were previously reported.

With regard to this clonotype: Its antigen is not known.

The CDR3 sequence is 15 residues long. The V gene lost 1 base and the J gene lost 7 bases, with 13 bases spanning the gap. Germline V gene lookup returns CDR1 SGHVS and CDR2 FQNEAQ. TCRdb itself ran the 5' RACE reads through MiXCR, one entry per CDR3 protein. The repertoire holds 250,000 to 300,000 distinct CDR3 sequences, with approximately 20% as singletons. The V call is TRBV7-8, the J call TRBJ1-4; D is unresolved. The clonotype was recovered from a male donor with ankylosing spondylitis or in good health (not recorded which). What was sequenced was blood, either unsorted or a sorted T cell fraction (not recorded which). CDR3 sequence (DNA): TGTGCCAGCAGCTTAGATGGAGGGTCCCTTGAAAAACTGTTTTTT. Translated, it gives CASSLDGGSLEKLFF. The full variable domain, its missing parts supplied by reference TRBV7-8 and TRBJ1-4, is GAGVSQSPRYKVAKRGQDVALRCDPISGHVSLFWYQQALGQGPEFLTYFQNEAQLDKSGLPSDRFFAERPEGSVSTLKIQRTQQEDSAVYLCASSLDGGSLEKLFFGSGTQLSVL.